The source of this T cell receptor beta chain is a study of memory CD4+ T cells and cytomegalovirus serostatus. Trimming took 3 bases from V and 5 from J, leaving 19 bases between them. Germline V CDR1 and CDR2: KGHSH, LQKENI. This CDR3 is built from 16 residues. Repertoires were generated with immunoSEQ multiplex PCR, while TCRdb's copy carries only in-frame clones and drops some. The sample holds 25,000 to 30,000 clones; around 75% are singletons and the top ten take around 0.67%. The sort gate was single viable CD3+CD4+CD8-CD45RO+ cells for memory CD4+ T cells. This sequence originates from an adult in good health and CMV-seronegative. The sequenced sample consisted of memory CD4+ T cells from blood. V and J are TRBV18 and TRBJ1-1; TRBD1 is a possible D gene (5 bases). The CDR3 loop is CASSPDSGPVGTEAFF. CDR3 in DNA: TGTGCCAGCTCACCGGACTCAGGGCCTGTAGGGACTGAAGCTTTCTTT.